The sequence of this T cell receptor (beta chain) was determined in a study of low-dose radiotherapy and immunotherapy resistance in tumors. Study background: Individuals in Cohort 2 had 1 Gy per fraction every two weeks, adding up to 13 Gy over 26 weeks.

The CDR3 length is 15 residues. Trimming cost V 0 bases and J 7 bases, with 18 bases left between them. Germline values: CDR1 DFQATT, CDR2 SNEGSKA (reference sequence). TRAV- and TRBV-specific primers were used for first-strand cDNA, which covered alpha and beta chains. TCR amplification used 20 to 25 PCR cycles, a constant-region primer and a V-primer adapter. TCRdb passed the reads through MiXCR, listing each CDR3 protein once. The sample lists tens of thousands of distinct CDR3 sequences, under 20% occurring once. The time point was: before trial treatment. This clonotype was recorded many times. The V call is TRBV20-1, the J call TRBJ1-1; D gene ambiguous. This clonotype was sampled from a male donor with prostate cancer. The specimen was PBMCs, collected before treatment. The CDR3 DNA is TGCAGTGCTAGAGATAGGAGGCAGAGCGACAATGAAGCTTTCTTT. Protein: CSARDRRQSDNEAFF.